This T cell receptor beta chain was identified during a study of molecular identifiers for immune sequencing clone quantification (dated by TCRdb to 2016 to 2019). Regarding the research as a whole: In a replicate experiment, RNA from roughly 20,000 or 100,000 naive CD8 T cells was split into five aliquots, four of which were sequenced. This methods study benchmarked molecular-identifier clustering-based TCR repertoire sequencing (MIDCIRS) and TCR RNA copy counting, using CD8 T cells to do so. What the study reported, not specific to this receptor: Modeling estimated around 3.2 recovered TCR RNA copies per cell, compared with 9.5 to 10 by digital PCR, which implies 30% to 35% capture efficiency. Naive libraries contained spiked-in Jurkat TCR RNA (roughly 10 copies' worth), which is not part of the donor repertoire. When barcode sub-clustering was omitted, TCR diversity was inflated by chimeric consensus sequences, with chimeras reaching as high as 47%. Spiked-in Jurkat TCR RNA equal to a single cell's worth was reported to be detectable even within one million naive CD8 T cells. The sizes of highly expanded clones could end up underestimated when identical TCR molecules share a barcode. In CMV-specific effector cells, clones with more than 20 RNA copies accounted for over 99% of molecules, whereas in naive cells such clones accounted for under 1%.

Libraries of naive CD8 T cells were generated from roughly 21,000 to 960,000 sorted cells, with 10%, 30% or 50% of the purified RNA used. Naive CD8 T cells, defined as CD8+CD4-CCR7+CD45RA+, were FACS-sorted into RLT Plus buffer on a BD FACSAria II. Detection sensitivity was tested by spiking Jurkat RNA equal to 9 to 10 TCR copies' worth into samples containing roughly 19,000-1,100,000 naive CD8 T cells. CD8 T cells were enriched using RosetteSep CD8+ T Cell Enrichment Cocktail and Ficoll-Paque, and the enriched cells then underwent ACK red cell lysis. Of note for this clonotype: The clone's antigen remains unknown. No much larger clone exists at a distance of one base, and base qualities are not known.

The method behind the library was PCR. The instrument was an Illumina HiSeq 4000. Bulk TCR libraries were prepared as previously described, using TCR primers listed in Table S5. Total RNA was purified with the Qiagen AllPrep DNA/RNA kit. Before analysis, reads from multiple sequencing runs of the same library were pooled. The study's own analysis went as follows. Reads were retained only if an exact TCR constant sequence was present, and the retained reads were trimmed to 150 nt and grouped according to their 12-nt molecular barcodes. Reads in each barcode group were sub-clustered using a 15% Levenshtein threshold, and a quality-weighted consensus sequence was built for each RNA molecule. Non-functional sequences were removed, as were lower-count sequences one edit away from another. Based on fitting two negative binomial distributions, any barcode sub-cluster with under 20% of the maximum read count was discarded. TCRdb cleaned the public reads at Q25 with fastp, built clones with MiXCR and kept in-frame beta chains. Each entry merges the rows of one CDR3 protein and shows their most common DNA and genes. None of the V and J calls come from the authors' own analysis; TCRdb made them. Present in this sample are fewer than 350,000 distinct CDR3 sequences, over 20% of which were seen just once. The ten biggest clones cover 0.75% to 0.85% of the sample.

At the junction V is shortened by 3 bases and J by 8 bases, with 14 bases in between. Based on the germline V gene (reference sequence), the CDR1 and CDR2 sequences are MNHEY and SMNVEV. The CDR3 holds 14 amino acids from the cysteine to the phenylalanine. Just the 42-base CDR3 DNA is kept, in frame starting at base 1. The TCR comes from a human donor in good health. Some libraries in this study had Jurkat cell RNA spiked in. The specimen was naive CD8+ T cells from blood, with Jurkat cell RNA spiked in. The meaning of the sample's cell subset or site label: FACS-sorted CD8+CD4-CCR7+CD45RA+ naive T cells. The chain uses TRBV27 and TRBJ2-1; a tentative D match to TRBD2 spans 6 bases. The nucleotides are TGTGCCAGCAGTTTGGGTCCCGGCGGGGATGAGCAGTTCTTC. Its translation is CASSLGPGGDEQFF.